This TCR beta chain derives from a study of Ad26.COV2.S vaccination and SARS-CoV-2 variants. Findings and limits, study-wide: Possible underestimation of total T cell responses by the TCR breadth and depth analyses was noted. Vaccinated and placebo-treated recipients had similar non-spike TCR breadth.

The CDR3 has 12 amino acids. The V end lost 4 bases, the J end lost 8 bases, and 11 bases lay between the germline ends. Germline V gene sequence: CDR1 KGHSH, CDR2 LQKENI. The method was immunoSEQ multiplex PCR; TCRdb's version includes in-frame clones alone and lacks a portion of them. Found here are under 250,000 clones, 87% of them singletons; the top ten hold roughly 3%. About this clone itself: Its specificity is not known.

Treatment reported: 19 received Ad26.COV2.S at low or high dose, single or two shots; 5 received placebo; per-sample allocation not given. Day 63 following the first vaccine or placebo injection was when the samples were taken. It was Wuhan-strain SARS-CoV-2 spike that the Ad26 vaccine vector expressed. The chain links TRBV18 to TRBJ1-1, with D unresolved. The sequencing here drew on peripheral blood, taken in a trial of Ad26.COV2.S vaccine versus placebo. This receptor was identified in a person aged 18-65 years who received the Ad26.COV2.S COVID-19 vaccine or a placebo. CDR3 in amino acids: CASSQLGGEAFF. The CDR3 nucleotides are TGTGCCAGCTCACAGTTGGGAGGAGAAGCTTTCTTT. The entire variable domain, with the rest obtained from reference TRBV18 and TRBJ1-1, is as follows: NAGVMQNPRHLVRRRGQEARLRCSPMKGHSHVYWYRQLPEEGLKFMVYLQKENIIDESGMPKERFSAEFPKEGPSILRIQQVVRGDSAAYFCASSQLGGEAFFGQGTRLTVV.